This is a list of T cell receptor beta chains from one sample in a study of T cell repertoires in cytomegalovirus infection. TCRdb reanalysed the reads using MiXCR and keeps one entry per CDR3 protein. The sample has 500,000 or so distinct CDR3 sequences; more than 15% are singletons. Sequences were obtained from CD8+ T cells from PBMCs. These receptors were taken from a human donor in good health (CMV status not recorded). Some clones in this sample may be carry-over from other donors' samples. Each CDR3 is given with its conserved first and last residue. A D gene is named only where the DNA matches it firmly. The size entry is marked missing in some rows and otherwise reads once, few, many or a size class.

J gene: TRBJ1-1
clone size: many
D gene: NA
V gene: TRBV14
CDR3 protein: CASGWGNTEAFF
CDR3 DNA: TGTGCCAGCGGATGGGGGAACACTGAAGCTTTCTTT

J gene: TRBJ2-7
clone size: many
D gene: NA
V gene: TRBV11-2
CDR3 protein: CASRDTRGDETYEQYF
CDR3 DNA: TGTGCCAGCAGGGACACTCGAGGGGACGAGACCTACGAGCAGTACTTC

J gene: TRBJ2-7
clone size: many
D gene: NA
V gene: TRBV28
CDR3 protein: CASSLTTGRGFKQYF
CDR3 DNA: TGTGCCAGCAGCCTGACGACAGGGCGGGGGTTCAAGCAGTACTTC

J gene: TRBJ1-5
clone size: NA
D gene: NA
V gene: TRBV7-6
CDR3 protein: CASSHRGGGQPQHF
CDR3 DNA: TGTGCCAGCAGCCATCGGGGGGGCGGTCAGCCCCAGCATTTT

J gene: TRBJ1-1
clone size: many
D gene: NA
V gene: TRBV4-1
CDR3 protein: CASSQLSRLLGDRAEAFF
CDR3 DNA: TGCGCCAGCAGCCAATTAAGCAGGCTGCTTGGGGATAGGGCTGAAGCTTTCTTT

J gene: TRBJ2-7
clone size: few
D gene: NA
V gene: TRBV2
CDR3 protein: CASRSSWNVYEQYF
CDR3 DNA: TGTGCCAGCAGAAGTTCGTGGAATGTCTACGAGCAGTACTTC

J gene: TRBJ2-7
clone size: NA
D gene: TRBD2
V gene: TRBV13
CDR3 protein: CASSQTRDYLYEQYF
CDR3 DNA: TGTGCCAGCAGCCAAACACGGGACTATCTCTACGAGCAGTACTTC

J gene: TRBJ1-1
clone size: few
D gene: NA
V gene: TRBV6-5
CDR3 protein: CASSYSVVGNTEAFF
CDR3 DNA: TGTGCCAGCAGTTACTCGGTTGTGGGGAACACTGAAGCTTTCTTT

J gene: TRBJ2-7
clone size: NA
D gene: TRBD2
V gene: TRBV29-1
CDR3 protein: CSVETSGEYEQYF
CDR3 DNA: TGCAGCGTGGAGACTAGCGGAGAGTACGAGCAGTACTTC

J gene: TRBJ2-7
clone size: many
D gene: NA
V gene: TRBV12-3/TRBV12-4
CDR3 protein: CASRFGIEQYF
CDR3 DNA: TGTGCCAGCAGGTTCGGAATAGAGCAGTACTTC

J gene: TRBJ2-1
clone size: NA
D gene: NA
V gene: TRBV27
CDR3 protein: CASSLRGSGEQFF
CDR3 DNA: TGTGCCAGCAGTTTAAGGGGGAGCGGTGAGCAGTTCTTC

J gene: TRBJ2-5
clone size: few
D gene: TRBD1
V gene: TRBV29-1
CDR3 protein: CSVPMDRAMETQYF
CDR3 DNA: TGCAGCGTCCCTATGGACAGGGCCATGGAGACCCAGTACTTC

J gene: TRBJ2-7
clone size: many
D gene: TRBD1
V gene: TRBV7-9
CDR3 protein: CASSRGRGNEQYF
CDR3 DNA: TGTGCCAGCAGTCGAGGCAGGGGGAACGAGCAGTACTTC

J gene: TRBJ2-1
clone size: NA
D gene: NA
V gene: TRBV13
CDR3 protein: CASSPTRRSYNEQFF
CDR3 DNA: TGTGCCAGCAGCCCCACCCGGAGATCCTACAATGAGCAGTTCTTC

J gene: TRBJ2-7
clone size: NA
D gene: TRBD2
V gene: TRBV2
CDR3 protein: CASSTLAGGPHEQYF
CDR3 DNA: TGTGCCAGCAGCACTCTAGCGGGAGGGCCCCACGAGCAGTACTTC

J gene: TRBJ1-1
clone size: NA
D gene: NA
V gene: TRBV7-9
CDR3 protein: CASSWMGGDTEAFF
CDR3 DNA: TGTGCCAGCAGCTGGATGGGGGGGGACACTGAAGCTTTCTTT

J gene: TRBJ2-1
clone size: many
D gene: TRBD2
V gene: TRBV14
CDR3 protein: CASSKLAGESYNEQFF
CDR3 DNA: TGTGCCAGCAGCAAACTAGCGGGAGAGTCCTACAATGAGCAGTTCTTC

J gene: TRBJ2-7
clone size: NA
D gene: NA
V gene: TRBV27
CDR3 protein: CASSLRGQYEQYF
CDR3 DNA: TGTGCCAGCAGTTTAAGAGGCCAGTACGAGCAGTACTTC

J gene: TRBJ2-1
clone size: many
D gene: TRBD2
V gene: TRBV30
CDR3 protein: CAWSVLAPWSNEQFF
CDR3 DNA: TGTGCCTGGAGTGTACTAGCGCCATGGAGCAATGAGCAGTTCTTC

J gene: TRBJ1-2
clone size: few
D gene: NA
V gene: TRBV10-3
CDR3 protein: CAIHTEGWGNYGYTF
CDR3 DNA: TGTGCCATCCATACAGAAGGTTGGGGTAACTATGGCTACACCTTC

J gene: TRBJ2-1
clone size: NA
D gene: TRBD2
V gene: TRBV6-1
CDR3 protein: CASSEAASGKAYNEQFF
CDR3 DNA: TGTGCCAGCAGTGAAGCGGCTAGCGGGAAAGCCTACAATGAGCAGTTCTTC

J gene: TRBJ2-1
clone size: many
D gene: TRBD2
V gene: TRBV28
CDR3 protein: CASSSRLAGDVSSYNEQFF
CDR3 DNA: TGTGCCAGCAGTTCGCGACTAGCGGGAGATGTCAGCTCCTACAATGAGCAGTTCTTC

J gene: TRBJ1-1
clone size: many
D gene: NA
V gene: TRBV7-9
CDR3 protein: CASSLDPNTEAFF
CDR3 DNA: TGTGCCAGCAGCTTAGACCCGAACACTGAAGCTTTCTTT

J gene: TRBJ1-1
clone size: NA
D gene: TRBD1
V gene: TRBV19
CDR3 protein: CASSIGDRPNTEAFF
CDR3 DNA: TGTGCCAGTAGTATTGGGGACAGACCGAACACTGAAGCTTTCTTT

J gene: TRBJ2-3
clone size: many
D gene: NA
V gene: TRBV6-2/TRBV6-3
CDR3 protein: CASSYQASTDYTDTQYF
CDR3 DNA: TGTGCCAGCAGTTACCAGGCCTCCACAGACTACACAGATACGCAGTATTTT

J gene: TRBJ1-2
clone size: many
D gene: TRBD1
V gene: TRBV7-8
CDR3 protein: CASSLGMEGAGNYGYTF
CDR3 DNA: TGTGCCAGCAGCCTGGGAATGGAGGGGGCGGGGAACTATGGCTACACCTTC

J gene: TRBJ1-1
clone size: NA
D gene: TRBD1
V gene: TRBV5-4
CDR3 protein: CASGPGQGFGGTEAFF
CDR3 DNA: TGTGCCAGCGGGCCGGGACAGGGGTTTGGGGGCACTGAAGCTTTCTTT

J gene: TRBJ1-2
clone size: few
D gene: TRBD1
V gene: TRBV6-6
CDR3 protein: CASRIQGAWYGYTF
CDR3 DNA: TGTGCCAGCAGGATACAGGGGGCCTGGTATGGCTACACCTTC

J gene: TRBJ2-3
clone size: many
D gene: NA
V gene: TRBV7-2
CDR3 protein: CASSPVSLTDTQYF
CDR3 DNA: TGTGCCAGCAGCCCGGTTTCCCTCACAGATACGCAGTATTTT

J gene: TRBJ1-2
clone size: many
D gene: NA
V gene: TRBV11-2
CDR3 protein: CASSPLAALDGYTF
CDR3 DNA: TGTGCCAGCAGCCCCCTGGCAGCGTTGGATGGCTACACCTTC

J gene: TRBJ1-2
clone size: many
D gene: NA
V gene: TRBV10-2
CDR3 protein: CASSRDIKFSNYGYTF
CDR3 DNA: TGCGCCAGCAGTAGAGACATTAAGTTTTCTAACTATGGCTACACCTTC

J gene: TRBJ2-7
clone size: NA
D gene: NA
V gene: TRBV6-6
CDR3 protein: CAEGRVTYEQYF
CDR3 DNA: TGTGCCGAGGGGCGAGTCACCTACGAGCAGTACTTC

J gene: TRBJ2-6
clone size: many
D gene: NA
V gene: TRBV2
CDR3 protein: CAYVSGANVLTF
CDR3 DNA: TGTGCCTACGTCTCTGGGGCCAACGTCCTGACTTTC

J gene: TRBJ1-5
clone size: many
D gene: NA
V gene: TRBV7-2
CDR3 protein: CASSPIQDRFNQPQHF
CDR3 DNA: TGTGCCAGCAGCCCGATACAGGATCGTTTCAATCAGCCCCAGCATTTT

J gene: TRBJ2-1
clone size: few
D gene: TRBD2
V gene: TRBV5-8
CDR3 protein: CASSLGAGEVNNEQFF
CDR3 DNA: TGTGCCAGCAGCTTAGGCGCGGGAGAGGTAAACAATGAGCAGTTCTTC

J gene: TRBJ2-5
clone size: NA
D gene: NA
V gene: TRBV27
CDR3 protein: CASSPASGEETQYF
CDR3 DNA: TGTGCCAGCTCCCCGGCGAGCGGCGAAGAGACCCAGTACTTC

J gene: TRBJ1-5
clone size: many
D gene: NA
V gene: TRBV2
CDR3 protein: CASSDGGYSNQPQHF
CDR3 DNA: TGTGCCAGCAGTGATGGAGGTTATAGCAATCAGCCCCAGCATTTT

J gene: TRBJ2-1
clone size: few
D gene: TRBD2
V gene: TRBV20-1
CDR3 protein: CSARGEETAGVLYYEQFF
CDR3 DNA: TGCAGTGCTAGAGGGGAGGAGACAGCGGGAGTATTATATTATGAGCAGTTCTTC

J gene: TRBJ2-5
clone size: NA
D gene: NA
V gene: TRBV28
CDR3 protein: CASSLFGYGETQYF
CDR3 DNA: TGTGCCAGCAGTTTATTTGGGTATGGAGAGACCCAGTACTTC

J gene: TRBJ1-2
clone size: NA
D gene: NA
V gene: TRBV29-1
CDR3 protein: CSAIPMGLLTYGYTF
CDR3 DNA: TGCAGCGCCATTCCCATGGGACTCCTAACCTATGGCTACACCTTC

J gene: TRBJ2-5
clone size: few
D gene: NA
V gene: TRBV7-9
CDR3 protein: CASSSRQSTETQYF
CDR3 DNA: TGTGCCAGCAGCTCTCGACAGTCGACGGAGACCCAGTACTTC

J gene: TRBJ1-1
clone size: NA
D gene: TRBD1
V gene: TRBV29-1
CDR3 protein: CSDLTGGPEAFF
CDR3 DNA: TGCAGCGACCTTACAGGGGGCCCTGAAGCTTTCTTT

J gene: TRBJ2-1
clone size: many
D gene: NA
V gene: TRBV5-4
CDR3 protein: CASSTPEGLFNEQFF
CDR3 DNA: TGTGCCAGCAGCACGCCCGAGGGACTCTTCAATGAGCAGTTCTTC

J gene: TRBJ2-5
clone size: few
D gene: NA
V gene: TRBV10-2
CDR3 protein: CASSEAQPQETQYF
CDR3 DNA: TGCGCCAGCAGTGAGGCCCAGCCACAAGAGACCCAGTACTTC

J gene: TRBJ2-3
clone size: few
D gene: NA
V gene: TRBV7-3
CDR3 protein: CASSLAQGSATDTQYF
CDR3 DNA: TGTGCCAGCAGCTTAGCCCAGGGATCCGCCACAGATACGCAGTATTTT

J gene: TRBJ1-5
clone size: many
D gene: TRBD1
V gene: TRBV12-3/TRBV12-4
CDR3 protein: CASSSQGASQPQHF
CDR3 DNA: TGTGCCAGCAGTTCACAGGGGGCCAGCCAGCCCCAGCATTTT

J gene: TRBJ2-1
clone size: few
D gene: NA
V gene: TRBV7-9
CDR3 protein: CASRFTDRVFYEQFF
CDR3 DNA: TGTGCCAGCAGGTTTACAGATCGGGTTTTCTATGAGCAGTTCTTC